This T cell receptor beta chain was obtained from a study of blood T cells in healthy people across ages. This clonotype has more than one count but fewer than ten. For the second PCR, which ran for about 7 to 12 cycles, a sample-barcoded 5' primer and a J-beta primer mix were used. TCRdb re-called the 5' RACE reads through MiXCR, storing one row per CDR3 protein. The profile shows around 1.7 million distinct CDR3 sequences, about 30% of them singletons. V shed 4 bases and J 9 bases; nucleotides not matched to a gene: 12. Germline V gene data show CDR1 as SGHTA and CDR2 as FQGNSA. CDR3 length: 15 residues. Every donor contributed roughly 10 milliliters of peripheral blood by blood draw.

The chain couples TRBV7-2 to TRBJ2-5; 9 positions agree with TRBD2. The source of this sequence is a woman under 40 in good health. Sequencing was performed on blood. CDR3 coding DNA: TGTGCCAGCAGCTCCGCGGCTAGCGGGGTGGATTCCCAGTACTTC. It specifies CASSSAASGVDSQYF. The full variable domain, in which reference TRBV7-2 and TRBJ2-5 provide the parts outside the CDR3, is GAGVSQSPSNKVTEKGKDVELRCDPISGHTALYWYRQSLGQGLEFLIYFQGNSAPDKSGLPSDRFSAERTGGSVSTLTIQRTQQEDSAVYLCASSSAASGVDSQYFGPGTRLLVL.